The rows below give T cell receptor beta chains drawn from one sample of a study of tumor-infiltrating lymphocytes in primary liver carcinoma. TCRdb reprocessed the multiplex PCR reads via MiXCR and lists one record per CDR3 protein. This table holds about 54,000 distinct CDR3 sequences, over 65% found once. Sequencing was done on a sample of liver tumor tissue from sampling region 2. The receptors originated from a man in his forties with primary liver carcinoma and hepatitis B virus infection. CDR3s include the opening cysteine and the closing phenylalanine or tryptophan. D genes are given only for firm matches. Rows may omit the clone size; those that give it use once, few, many or a size class.

cdr3_length,d_call,v_call,clone_size,j_call,cdr3_aa,cdr3_nt
15,NA,TRBV12-3/TRBV12-4,NA,TRBJ2-3,CASSFTSHHTDTQYF,TGTGCCAGCAGTTTTACCAGCCACCACACAGATACGCAGTATTTT
15,NA,TRBV11-3,NA,TRBJ1-5,CAYSLDLGVAQPQHF,TGTGCCTACAGCTTAGATCTGGGGGTGGCTCAGCCCCAGCATTTT
14,NA,TRBV12-3/TRBV12-4,once,TRBJ2-3,CVSSFTERRDTQYF,TGCGTCAGCAGTTTTACGGAGAGAAGAGATACGCAGTATTTT
13,NA,TRBV12-3/TRBV12-4,NA,TRBJ1-2,CASSLRDHYGYSF,TGTGCCAGCAGCTTAAGGGATCACTATGGCTACAGCTTC
14,NA,TRBV21-1,many,TRBJ2-7,CASSKVRTSYEQYF,TGTGCCAGCAGCAAAGTAAGGACAAGCTACGAGCAGTACTTC
17,TRBD2,TRBV11-1,NA,TRBJ2-1,CAGSLGLTREVDNEQFF,TGTGCCGGCAGCCTGGGACTAACGAGAGAAGTTGACAATGAGCAGTTCTTC
11,NA,TRBV12-3/TRBV12-4,NA,TRBJ1-1,CVSRQQGLALF,TGTGTCAGCAGACAGCAGGGACTGGCTTTGTTT
16,TRBD2,TRBV5-4,NA,TRBJ2-1,CASSLDSGRLYDEQFF,TGTGCCAGTAGCTTGGATAGCGGGAGATTATACGATGAGCAGTTCTTC
16,NA,TRBV6-5,NA,TRBJ2-3,CASNSPGGGGMDTQYF,TGTGCCAGCAATTCACCAGGGGGAGGGGGTATGGATACGCAGTATTTT
15,TRBD2,TRBV5-6,NA,TRBJ2-7,CASSFGLEGYYEQYF,TGTGCCAGCAGCTTTGGACTAGAGGGGTACTACGAGCAGTACTTC
15,TRBD2,TRBV6-5,many,TRBJ2-1,CASRREASGRGEQFF,TGTGCCAGCAGAAGGGAGGCTAGCGGGAGAGGTGAGCAGTTCTTC
10,NA,TRBV29-1,NA,TRBJ2-1,CSAEKRAQFF,TGCAGCGCTGAGAAGCGGGCCCAGTTCTTC
14,NA,TRBV6-1,many,TRBJ2-2,CASSESGETGELFF,TGTGCCAGCAGTGAATCAGGGGAAACCGGGGAGCTGTTTTTT
17,TRBD2,TRBV11-1,NA,TRBJ2-1,CASSLGLVGEVDNGQFF,TGTGCCAGCAGTCTGGGACTAGTGGGAGAAGTTGACAATGGGCAGTTCTTC
17,TRBD2,TRBV6-5,many,TRBJ2-7,CASSLLGLSGRPYEQYF,TGTGCCAGCAGCCTCCTAGGGCTTAGCGGGAGGCCGTACGAGCAGTACTTC
13,NA,TRBV29-1,NA,TRBJ1-3,CSVGETAGNTIYF,TGCAGTGTTGGTGAAACAGCTGGAAACACCATATATTTT
18,NA,TRBV6-2/TRBV6-3,NA,TRBJ2-6,CASSGWVDSDSGANVLTF,TGTGCCAGCAGTGGGTGGGTAGACTCTGACTCTGGGGCCAACGTCCTGACTTTC
16,TRBD2,TRBV12-3/TRBV12-4,NA,TRBJ2-3,CASSTLSGSATDTRYF,TGTGCCAGCAGTACCCTAAGCGGGAGCGCTACAGATACGCGGTATTTT
12,NA,TRBV11-2,NA,TRBJ1-5,CASRSPRQPQHF,TGTGCCAGCAGGTCGCCGCGACAGCCGCAGCATTTT
16,NA,TRBV7-9,many,TRBJ2-4,CASSPSGGLAKNIQYF,TGTGCCAGCAGCCCTTCAGGTGGACTAGCCAAAAACATTCAGTACTTC
12,NA,TRBV29-1,NA,TRBJ2-7,CSVRQDSYGQYF,TGCAGCGTTCGGCAGGACTCCTATGGGCAATACTTC
14,NA,TRBV6-1,once,TRBJ2-7,CASSPGVAAYEQYF,TGTGCCAGCAGCCCTGGAGTAGCAGCCTACGAGCAGTACTTC
14,NA,TRBV11-2,NA,TRBJ2-7,CANSLTDTAYEHYF,TGTGCCAACAGTTTAACTGACACTGCCTACGAGCACTACTTC
14,NA,TRBV7-9,NA,TRBJ1-2,CVSSRDRGLVGYTF,TGTGTCAGCAGTCGCGATAGGGGGTTGGTTGGCTACACCTTC
15,TRBD1,TRBV10-3,many,TRBJ2-3,CAISLGQGAKDTQYF,TGTGCCATCAGCTTAGGACAGGGGGCTAAAGATACGCAGTATTTT
13,NA,TRBV6-5,NA,TRBJ2-5,CASSKGNQETQYF,TGTGCCAGCAGTAAAGGCAATCAAGAGACCCAGTACTTC
15,TRBD2,TRBV11-2,NA,TRBJ2-1,CASSLVGLEVDEQFF,TGTGCCAGTAGCTTAGTCGGACTAGAGGTCGACGAGCAGTTCTTC
13,TRBD2,TRBV20-1,NA,TRBJ2-2,CSAELAGPGELFF,TGCAGTGCGGAACTAGCGGGACCCGGGGAGCTGTTTTTT
14,NA,TRBV30,NA,TRBJ1-5,CACDIGLSNQPQHF,TGTGCCTGTGACATAGGGTTGAGCAATCAGCCCCAGCATTTT
14,NA,TRBV12-3/TRBV12-4,NA,TRBJ2-2,CTSSRKLNTGELFF,TGTACCAGCAGTCGCAAGTTGAACACCGGGGAGCTGTTTTTT
13,NA,TRBV11-3,NA,TRBJ2-3,CTNSWGEADTQYF,TGTACTAACAGCTGGGGTGAGGCAGATACGCAGTATTTT
15,NA,TRBV29-1,NA,TRBJ2-3,CSVGPAEGHTDTQYF,TGCAGCGTTGGACCCGCGGAGGGACACACAGATACGCAGTATTTT
13,NA,TRBV4-1,NA,TRBJ1-2,CDSSEAANYGYTF,TGCGACAGCAGCGAGGCAGCTAACTATGGCTACACCTTT
13,NA,TRBV6-1,many,TRBJ1-5,CASSGLNNQPQHF,TGTGCCAGCAGTGGCCTTAATAATCAGCCCCAGCATTTT
14,TRBD2,TRBV10-3,once,TRBJ2-3,CAITGGDGPETQYF,TGCGCCATCACGGGAGGGGACGGCCCAGAAACGCAGTATTTT
14,TRBD2,TRBV10-3,NA,TRBJ2-7,CAFSERGKEDEQYF,TGTGCCTTCAGTGAGCGGGGAAAGGAGGACGAGCAGTACTTT
15,NA,TRBV10-3,NA,TRBJ2-3,CAISEATSSTDTQHF,TGTGCCATCAGTGAGGCTACTTCTAGCACAGATACGCAGCATTTC
11,NA,TRBV13,NA,TRBJ2-7,CGSSLRGEQYF,TGTGGCAGCAGCTTAAGGGGGGAGCAGTACTTC
14,NA,TRBV7-9,NA,TRBJ2-3,CASSLNRVPDMQYF,TGTGCCAGCAGTTTGAACAGGGTGCCAGATATGCAGTATTTT
12,NA,TRBV6-5,medium-sized,TRBJ1-2,CASSSGGYGYTF,TGTGCCAGCAGTTCGGGCGGCTATGGCTACACCTTC
17,NA,TRBV4-1,NA,TRBJ2-2,CSSSQGPVTSKVRKLFF,TGCTCCAGCAGCCAAGGTCCCGTGACCTCCAAAGTCCGGAAGCTGTTTTTT
12,NA,TRBV7-8,NA,TRBJ1-1,CASSRGSTETFF,TGTGCCAGCTCGAGGGGTAGCACTGAAACTTTCTTT
18,NA,TRBV11-2,NA,TRBJ2-3,CASSLTTSRRAGRDTKYF,TGTGCCAGCAGCTTGACTACTAGCAGGAGGGCGGGGCGAGATACGAAGTATTTT
11,TRBD1,TRBV29-1,many,TRBJ1-1,CTTKGQGAYFF,TGCACTACAAAAGGACAGGGGGCATACTTCTTT
12,NA,TRBV14,few,TRBJ2-1,CASSQNYSEQFF,TGTGCCAGCAGCCAGAACTACAGTGAGCAGTTCTTC
15,TRBD2,TRBV6-5,NA,TRBJ2-1,CASRREASGEGEQFF,TGTGCCAGCAGAAGGGAGGCTAGCGGGGAAGGTGAGCAGTTCTTC
15,NA,TRBV29-1,NA,TRBJ2-2,CSVDRCGSNAGELFF,TGCAGCGTTGATCGGTGCGGATCGAACGCCGGGGAGCTGTTTTTT
14,NA,TRBV7-9,many,TRBJ2-7,CASSGDTGKDEQYF,TGTGCCAGCAGCGGGGACACCGGTAAAGACGAGCAGTACTTC
14,NA,TRBV6-1,NA,TRBJ1-5,CASRRASRGQPQHF,TGTGCCAGCAGAAGGGCCTCCCGAGGTCAGCCCCAGCATTTT
14,NA,TRBV6-1,NA,TRBJ1-1,CASSAPPGHGWAFF,TGTGCCAGCAGTGCACCCCCAGGACATGGATGGGCTTTCTTT
15,NA,TRBV12-3/TRBV12-4,NA,TRBJ1-1,CASRKGRRMNTEAFF,TGTGCCAGCAGGAAGGGCAGGAGGATGAACACTGAAGCTTTCTTT
16,NA,TRBV2,NA,TRBJ2-6,CASSASTWPGANVLTF,TGTGCCAGCAGTGCAAGCACTTGGCCTGGGGCCAACGTCCTGACTTTC
13,NA,TRBV28,many,TRBJ1-4,CASSFLANEKLFF,TGTGCCAGCAGTTTTTTGGCTAATGAAAAACTGTTTTTT
18,TRBD1,TRBV6-6,NA,TRBJ1-6,CASSLASLPGQYNSPLHF,TGTGCCAGTAGCCTCGCATCATTACCGGGACAGTATAATTCACCCCTCCACTTT
17,TRBD2,TRBV11-1,NA,TRBJ2-1,CASCLGLAGEVGDEQFF,TGTGCCAGCTGCCTGGGACTAGCGGGAGAAGTTGGCGATGAGCAGTTCTTC
20,TRBD2,TRBV4-2,NA,TRBJ2-3,CDSSQGGLAGGAEGTDTQYF,TGTGACAGCAGCCAGGGTGGGCTAGCGGGAGGGGCCGAGGGGACAGATACGCAGTATTTT
14,TRBD2,TRBV4-1,few,TRBJ2-7,CTSSQDQLAEEQYF,TGCACCAGCAGTCAAGATCAACTAGCGGAAGAGCAGTACTTC